The 24 T cell receptor beta chains in this list originate from one sample, sequenced in a study of T cells expressing NK-cell markers. TCRdb re-analyzed the 5' RACE reads; it lists each CDR3 protein once, without DNA. This table lists about 260,000 distinct CDR3 sequences. Sequences were obtained from blood T cells: a sorted CD56 or NKG2C T cell subset, CD4+ or CD8+ T cells, or bulk PBMC T cells (not recorded which). These receptors were taken from a woman aged 18 to 69 in good health.

The rearrangement links TRBV20-1 to TRBJ1-3; TCRdb's D gene call, TRBD1, goes unchecked for lack of DNA. The V gene's germline CDR1 is DFQATT and CDR2 SNEGSKA (reference sequence). This CDR3 region has 14 residues. The CDR3 spells CSANRDSPGNTIYF.

The chain combines TRBV18 with TRBJ1-5. Germline V CDR1 and CDR2: KGHSH, LQKENI. This CDR3 is 12 amino acids long. The CDR3 is CASSPRAEPQHF.

The chain employs TRBV20-1 and TRBJ2-3; as DNA is missing, the TRBD2 call by TCRdb cannot be tested. The CDR3 runs to 14 residues. From germline, CDR1 is DFQATT and CDR2 SNEGSKA (reference sequence). The CDR3 region is CSARGSSGTDTQYF.

The rearrangement joins TRBV6-4 to TRBJ2-3; the TCRdb D gene call, TRBD2, has no DNA to confirm it. The germline V gene encodes CDR1 MRHNA and CDR2 SNTAGT. The CDR3 covers 16 residues. This chain's CDR3 is CASSAGLAGGPDTQYF.

CDR3: CASSPQATNEKLFF. This sequence joins TRBV18 and TRBJ1-4. The V gene's germline CDR1 is KGHSH and CDR2 LQKENI. The CDR3 has 14 amino acids.

The rearrangement joins TRBV20-1 to TRBJ1-1; TCRdb reports TRBD1, a call that lacks DNA to check it against. The germline CDR1 and CDR2 sequences are DFQATT and SNEGSKA (reference sequence). The CDR3 has 14 residues. This CDR3 is CSARGTGPNTEAFF.

The V and J genes are TRBV29-1 and TRBJ1-3; TCRdb outputs TRBD1, but without DNA this stays unchecked. Per the germline V gene, CDR1 is SQVTM and CDR2 is ANQGSEA. This CDR3 region has 13 residues. CDR3 residues: CSVLFGTGNTIYF.

The rearrangement joins TRBV11-2 to TRBJ2-5; the D call of TRBD2 rests on TCRdb alone, since no DNA is present to check it. CDR3 length equals 17 residues. CDR1 is SGHAT, CDR2 FQNNGV, per germline. CDR3 protein: CASSRGSTTGGRETQYF.

The J gene is TRBJ2-1, the V gene TRBV27; the D gene TCRdb calls, TRBD2, cannot be checked with no DNA. CDR3 length: 16 amino acids. The germline V gene encodes CDR1 MNHEY and CDR2 SMNVEV (reference sequence). The CDR3: CASRWAREASYNEQFF.

The gene calls are TRBV4-3 and TRBJ2-1; TCRdb lists TRBD2, though no DNA is available to test this call. The CDR3 spans 15 residues. CDR1 and CDR2 from the germline V gene are LGHNA and YSLEER. CDR3 residues: CATQLAAGSYNEQFF.

The chain couples TRBV7-2 to TRBJ2-3; TCRdb designates TRBD1, a call that cannot be tested without DNA. CDR1 is SGHTA and CDR2 is FQGNSA in the germline V gene. This CDR3 is 12 amino acids long. The CDR3 loop reads CASTPGRDTQYF.

This chain uses TRBV7-9 with TRBJ2-1; without DNA, the TCRdb call of TRBD1 cannot be checked. The CDR3 runs 15 residues. CDR1 is SEHNR and CDR2 is FQNEAQ in the germline V gene (reference sequence). The CDR3 is CASSNSGGRLNEQFF.

V is TRBV20-1 and J is TRBJ2-1; there is no DNA to check the TCRdb D call of TRBD1. The CDR3 consists of 16 residues. In germline, CDR1 is DFQATT, CDR2 SNEGSKA (reference sequence). CDR3 amino acids: CTPDQRVPSSYNEQFF.

V usage is TRBV6-1 and J usage is TRBJ1-6. The germline V gene has CDR1 MNHNS and CDR2 SASEGT. The CDR3 runs to 13 residues. The CDR3 loop reads CASTDIRGSPLHF.

CDR3: CASSPGRGATDTQYF. The chain has TRBV18 and TRBJ2-3; lacking DNA, the TRBD2 call made by TCRdb goes unchecked. Germline CDR1 is KGHSH and CDR2 is LQKENI. CDR3 length equals 15 residues.

The chain carries TRBV19 and TRBJ1-1. Germline V lookup: CDR1 LNHDA, CDR2 SQIVND (reference sequence). CDR3 length: 14 amino acids. This CDR3 is CASRGDPGSTEAFF.

The chain joins TRBV4-3 to TRBJ2-5. Germline CDR1 and CDR2: LGHNA and YSLEER. The CDR3 runs to 13 residues. Here the CDR3 reads CASSQDFQETQYF.

V usage is TRBV5-4 and J usage is TRBJ1-1; TCRdb's D call of TRBD1 is untestable without DNA. Germline V gene data show CDR1 as SGHNT and CDR2 as YYREEE (reference sequence). The CDR3 consists of 15 residues. The CDR3 loop reads CASSSAGTGRTEAFF.

The chain has TRBV29-1 and TRBJ2-1; the D call of TRBD2 rests on TCRdb alone, since no DNA is present to check it. The germline V gene has CDR1 SQVTM and CDR2 ANQGSEA. The CDR3 is made up of 13 amino acids. This CDR3 reads CSALTSGNNEQFF.

This rearrangement joins TRBV6-5 to TRBJ1-5; absent DNA, TCRdb's TRBD1 call cannot be checked. The germline V gene encodes CDR1 MNHEY and CDR2 SVGAGI. This CDR3 is built from 14 residues. The CDR3 sequence is CASSSRDSNQPQHF.

This rearrangement joins TRBV12-3 or TRBV12-4 to TRBJ2-1; the TRBD1 assignment by TCRdb is unverifiable without DNA. This CDR3 region has 16 residues. CDR3 residues: CASTDFGAGSLNEQFF.

This CDR3 reads CASSQEAGAKGNTIYF. The chain employs TRBV4-3 and TRBJ1-3; TCRdb indicates TRBD1, and absent DNA this call remains unverified. The CDR3 is 16 residues long. Germline V gene sequence: CDR1 LGHNA, CDR2 YSLEER.

The chain has TRBV7-2 and TRBJ1-2. Germline V gene sequence: CDR1 SGHTA, CDR2 FQGNSA. The CDR3 is made up of 15 amino acids. The CDR3: CASSLGSGVNYGYTF.

V gene TRBV6-1 combines with J gene TRBJ2-7; the TRBD1 assignment by TCRdb is unverifiable without DNA. Looked up from germline, CDR1 is MNHNS and CDR2 is SASEGT. This CDR3 has 14 residues. The CDR3: CASRPTGFAYEQYF.